Listed below are T cell receptor beta chains from one sample, sequenced in a study of blood T cells in healthy people across ages. Each CDR3 protein gets one entry after TCRdb re-called the 5' RACE reads with MiXCR. The sample has 800,000 or so distinct CDR3 sequences, about 62% seen once. Sequenced input: blood. These TCRs come from a man aged 30-40 years in good health. The CDR3 runs from the conserved cysteine through the conserved F or W. A D gene is named only where the DNA matches it firmly. Clone size appears in some rows only: once, few, many, or a class for an expanded clone.

V gene	D gene	clone size	J gene	CDR3 length	CDR3 protein	CDR3 DNA
TRBV7-2	-	-	TRBJ2-7	12	CASSSQGYKQYF	TGTGCCAGCAGCTCTCAGGGGTACAAGCAGTACTTC
TRBV9	TRBD1	-	TRBJ2-2	14	CAGSGTGGTGELFF	TGTGCCGGCAGCGGGACAGGGGGCACCGGGGAGCTGTTTTTT
TRBV5-1	TRBD2	-	TRBJ2-5	17	CASSLEVGGGQQETQYF	TGCGCCAGCAGCTTGGAGGTTGGCGGGGGGCAGCAAGAGACCCAGTACTTC
TRBV20-1	-	-	TRBJ2-3	14	CSAPGVFSTDTQYF	TGCAGTGCCCCCGGGGTATTTTCAACAGATACGCAGTATTTT
TRBV10-3	-	few	TRBJ2-6	14	CATGLFSGANVLTF	TGTGCCACGGGACTTTTCTCTGGGGCCAACGTCCTGACTTTC
TRBV27	TRBD1	-	TRBJ1-6	14	CASSLDRDRSPLHF	TGTGCCAGCAGTCTCGACAGGGATAGGTCACCCCTCCACTTT
TRBV7-2	-	-	TRBJ1-4	15	CASSSNRVVNEKLFF	TGTGCCAGCAGCTCAAACCGTGTAGTCAATGAAAAACTGTTTTTT
TRBV5-1	-	-	TRBJ2-5	15	CASSGDGATQETQYF	TGCGCCAGCAGCGGAGACGGGGCTACTCAAGAGACCCAGTACTTC
TRBV5-1	-	few	TRBJ2-1	16	CASSFIGGSTYNEQFF	TGCGCCAGCAGCTTCATCGGGGGCTCTACCTACAATGAGCAGTTCTTC
TRBV12-3/TRBV12-4	-	-	TRBJ2-1	13	CASIAPRGVFQFF	TGTGCCAGCATCGCCCCACGCGGGGTTTTTCAGTTCTTC
TRBV9	TRBD1	-	TRBJ2-5	14	CASSVTGGEWTQYF	TGTGCCAGCAGCGTAACAGGGGGCGAGTGGACCCAGTACTTC
TRBV9	-	-	TRBJ2-3	15	CASSVEPGSTDTQYF	TGTGCCAGCAGCGTAGAACCGGGCAGCACAGATACGCAGTATTTT
TRBV4-3	-	few	TRBJ2-3	15	CASSRGTGWGDTQYF	TGCGCCAGCAGCCGCGGGACGGGGTGGGGAGATACGCAGTATTTT
TRBV28	TRBD1	-	TRBJ1-2	15	CASSPTGDGVSGYTF	TGTGCCAGCAGTCCCACAGGGGATGGGGTGTCTGGCTACACCTTC
TRBV30	-	-	TRBJ2-5	13	CAWSRLSQETQYF	TGTGCCTGGAGTAGGCTTTCTCAAGAGACCCAGTACTTC
TRBV12-3/TRBV12-4	TRBD1	-	TRBJ1-5	15	CASSFLTGPNQPQHF	TGTGCCAGCAGTTTTTTGACAGGGCCCAATCAGCCCCAGCATTTT
TRBV10-3	-	-	TRBJ2-7	15	CAILVSGRGSYEQYF	TGTGCCATCTTAGTATCGGGACGGGGGTCCTACGAGCAGTACTTC
TRBV7-9	-	few	TRBJ1-1	15	CASSGRAPENTEAFF	TGTGCCAGCAGTGGCCGGGCGCCCGAGAACACTGAAGCTTTCTTT
TRBV10-3	TRBD1	few	TRBJ2-7	13	CAARTGAFYEQYF	TGTGCCGCGCGGACAGGGGCGTTCTACGAGCAGTACTTC
TRBV29-1	-	-	TRBJ2-5	13	CSVSRQSQETQYF	TGCAGCGTTAGTAGACAAAGTCAGGAGACCCAGTACTTC
TRBV29-1	-	-	TRBJ2-7	13	CSFTGTRTYEQYF	TGCAGCTTCACAGGGACGCGAACCTACGAGCAGTACTTC
TRBV5-1	TRBD1	few	TRBJ2-2	16	CASSLAGTGNTGELFF	TGCGCCAGCAGCTTGGCCGGGACAGGGAACACCGGGGAGCTGTTTTTT
TRBV4-3	TRBD1	-	TRBJ2-7	17	CASSQDPAGQVPSEQYF	TGCGCCAGCAGCCAAGACCCAGCAGGACAGGTGCCCTCCGAGCAGTACTTC
TRBV9	TRBD2	few	TRBJ2-3	16	CASSPRAGSSTDTQYF	TGTGCCAGCAGCCCTCGAGCGGGATCTAGCACAGATACGCAGTATTTT
TRBV6-5	TRBD1	-	TRBJ2-7	13	CASSYDRQGKQYF	TGTGCCAGCAGTTACGATAGACAGGGCAAGCAGTACTTC
TRBV12-3/TRBV12-4	TRBD1	-	TRBJ2-3	15	CASSSQGVRADTQYF	TGTGCCAGCAGTTCACAGGGGGTGCGAGCAGATACGCAGTATTTT
TRBV12-3/TRBV12-4	-	-	TRBJ2-3	12	CASTPGGDTQYF	TGTGCCAGCACCCCCGGAGGAGATACGCAGTATTTT
TRBV14	-	-	TRBJ2-1	19	CASSQDRIGGTRTYNEQFF	TGTGCCAGCAGCCAAGATCGGATAGGAGGGACACGGACCTACAATGAGCAGTTCTTC
TRBV7-2	-	-	TRBJ2-7	14	CASSVMSSSYEQYF	TGTGCCAGCAGCGTAATGTCGAGCTCCTACGAGCAGTACTTC
TRBV6-5	-	few	TRBJ2-3	11	CASRLLDTQYF	TGTGCCAGCAGACTACTAGATACGCAGTATTTT
TRBV20-1	TRBD1	-	TRBJ1-2	11	CSASTTGGYTF	TGCAGTGCTTCTACGACAGGGGGCTACACCTTC
TRBV7-2	TRBD2	-	TRBJ2-1	14	CASSLIGLADLQFF	TGTGCCAGCAGCTTAATAGGACTAGCGGACTTGCAGTTCTTC
TRBV6-1	-	-	TRBJ2-3	13	CASSEAGVDTQYF	TGTGCCAGCAGTGAAGCGGGGGTAGATACGCAGTATTTT
TRBV7-2	-	-	TRBJ2-7	13	CASSFGLSNEQYF	TGTGCCAGCAGCTTCGGATTAAGTAACGAGCAGTACTTC
TRBV6-5	-	-	TRBJ2-3	15	CASSYGGLDTDTQYF	TGTGCCAGCAGTTACGGAGGGTTGGACACAGATACGCAGTATTTT
TRBV5-1	TRBD1	-	TRBJ2-2	15	CASSLKGGNTGELFF	TGCGCCAGCAGCTTGAAAGGGGGCAACACCGGGGAGCTGTTTTTT
TRBV4-2	TRBD2	-	TRBJ2-1	18	CASSRTPTGLADYNEQFF	TGTGCCAGCAGCCGAACACCTACGGGACTAGCGGATTACAATGAGCAGTTCTTC
TRBV28	-	-	TRBJ2-7	12	CASSFGDPEQYF	TGTGCCAGCAGTTTTGGGGATCCCGAGCAGTACTTC
TRBV7-2	-	-	TRBJ1-2	14	CASTNDRQGSGYTF	TGTGCCAGCACCAACGACCGGCAGGGAAGCGGCTACACCTTC
TRBV6-2/TRBV6-3	-	once	TRBJ2-2	16	CASSFPPGQNTGELFF	TGTGCCAGCAGCTTCCCCCCCGGGCAGAACACCGGGGAGCTGTTTTTT
TRBV6-5	TRBD1	few	TRBJ2-7	15	CASSRWTGTKDEQYF	TGTGCCAGCAGTCGCTGGACAGGGACAAAGGACGAGCAGTACTTC
TRBV29-1	TRBD1	-	TRBJ1-6	13	CSARQGAGSPLHF	TGCAGCGCTCGACAGGGAGCGGGATCACCCCTCCACTTT
TRBV6-5	-	-	TRBJ1-6	19	CASSYQGHPLSSYNSPLHF	TGTGCCAGCAGTTACCAGGGACACCCCCTTAGCTCCTATAATTCACCCCTCCACTTT
TRBV7-2	-	-	TRBJ2-4	13	CASSLGIRGEQYF	TGTGCCAGCAGCTTAGGTATACGGGGTGAGCAGTACTTC
TRBV18	-	-	TRBJ1-6	16	CASSPTSGSYNSPLHF	TGTGCCAGCTCACCAACGTCCGGCTCCTATAATTCACCCCTCCACTTT
TRBV6-2/TRBV6-3	-	-	TRBJ1-1	16	CASSDHGQSMNTEAFF	TGTGCCAGCAGCGACCATGGACAGTCAATGAACACTGAAGCTTTCTTT
TRBV9	TRBD2	few	TRBJ2-1	19	CASSVGGAVPKRGSDEQFF	TGTGCCAGCAGCGTAGGCGGGGCTGTCCCTAAGCGGGGGTCGGATGAGCAGTTCTTC
TRBV25-1	-	-	TRBJ2-5	14	CASSEPGRDKTQYF	TGTGCCAGCAGTGAACCCGGACGGGACAAGACCCAGTACTTC
TRBV9	TRBD1	-	TRBJ2-7	18	CASSVGTKPGQGSYEQYF	TGTGCCAGCAGCGTAGGTACAAAACCGGGACAGGGATCCTACGAGCAGTACTTC
TRBV28	TRBD1	-	TRBJ2-5	15	CASSPDRAHQETQYF	TGTGCCAGCAGCCCGGACAGGGCACACCAAGAGACCCAGTACTTC
TRBV12-3/TRBV12-4	TRBD1	-	TRBJ2-7	15	CASSLRQGVTYEQYF	TGTGCCAGCAGTTTACGACAGGGGGTGACCTACGAGCAGTACTTC
TRBV5-1	-	-	TRBJ2-3	13	CASSLVSPDTQYF	TGCGCCAGCAGCTTGGTATCCCCCGATACGCAGTATTTT
TRBV20-1	TRBD1	-	TRBJ2-1	10	CSLQGSEQFF	TGCAGTCTACAGGGGAGTGAGCAGTTCTTC
TRBV7-2	TRBD1	-	TRBJ1-4	16	CASSLNKAGGYEKLFF	TGTGCCAGCAGCTTAAATAAAGCAGGGGGGTATGAAAAACTGTTTTTT
TRBV4-3	-	-	TRBJ1-2	16	CASSPAWGAPNYGYTF	TGCGCCAGCAGCCCCGCGTGGGGGGCCCCTAACTATGGCTACACCTTC
TRBV29-1	TRBD1	few	TRBJ2-5	12	CSVSTGGETQYF	TGCAGCGTTAGCACAGGGGGAGAGACCCAGTACTTC